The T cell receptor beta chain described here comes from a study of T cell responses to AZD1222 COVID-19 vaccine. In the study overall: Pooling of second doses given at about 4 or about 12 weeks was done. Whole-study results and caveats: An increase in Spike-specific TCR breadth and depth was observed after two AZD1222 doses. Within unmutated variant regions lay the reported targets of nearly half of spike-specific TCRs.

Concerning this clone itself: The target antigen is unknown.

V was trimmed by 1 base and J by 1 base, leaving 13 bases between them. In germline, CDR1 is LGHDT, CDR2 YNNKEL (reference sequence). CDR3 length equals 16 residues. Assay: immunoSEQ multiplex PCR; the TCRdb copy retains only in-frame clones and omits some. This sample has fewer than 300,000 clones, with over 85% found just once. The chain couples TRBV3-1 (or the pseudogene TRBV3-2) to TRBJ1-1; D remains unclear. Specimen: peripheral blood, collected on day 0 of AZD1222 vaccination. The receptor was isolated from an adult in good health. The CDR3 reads CASSQGGGRGNTEAFF. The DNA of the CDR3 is TGTGCCAGCAGCCAAGGGGGTGGCCGAGGGAACACTGAAGCTTTCTTT.